The clone carrying this T cell receptor (beta chain) showed up just a few times. The antigen is not known. The data are from a study of blood T cells in healthy people across ages. Broader study findings: Possibly, changes in expanded clonotypes were confounded because donor CMV status was unknown.

Using a J-beta primer mix together with a sample-barcoded 5' primer, a second PCR was run for roughly 7 to 12 cycles. Each TCR beta cDNA got a 12-nucleotide random molecular identifier. TCRdb itself ran the 5' RACE reads through MiXCR, one entry per CDR3 protein. The data show under 800,000 distinct CDR3 sequences, approximately 21% seen once. The CDR3 totals 12 residues. Germline V gene lookup returns CDR1 DFQATT and CDR2 SNEGSKA (reference sequence). Trimming left V 5 bases short and J 1 base short, with 8 bases between. The source material was blood. This chain joins TRBV20-1 and TRBJ1-1, with D perhaps matching TRBD1 (5 bases). The sequence was obtained from a man in his 70s in good health. CDR3 sequence: CSAVRGNTEAFF. Here the CDR3 DNA reads TGCAGTGCTGTAAGGGGGAACACTGAAGCTTTCTTT.